The subject of this entry is one TCR beta chain. No antigen is known for it. A J-beta primer mix and a sample-barcoded 5' primer were used in a second PCR of about 6 to 12 cycles. The template-switch adaptor was a 5' adaptor with 12 random nucleotides. It tagged each cDNA molecule. MiXCR, run by TCRdb on the 5' RACE reads, gives a single entry per CDR3 protein. The table has 2 million or so distinct CDR3 sequences, about 49% seen once. The donors, healthy Caucasians from Russia, were aged roughly 6 to 90. Researchers isolated at least 7 million PBMCs per sample. The sample originates from a study of blood T cells in healthy people across ages. Study-wide results and caveats: Diversity of TCR beta correlated strongly with naive T cell percentage.

Germline V CDR1 and CDR2: SEHNR, FQNEAQ (reference sequence). The germline V and J ends were trimmed by 5 bases and 6 bases, with 16 bases remaining between them. The CDR3 is 14 amino acids. The chain recombines TRBV7-9 with TRBJ1-2; the D gene is possibly TRBD1 (6 bases). This receptor was taken from a woman between 35 and 50 years old in good health. The sequenced sample was blood. In nucleotides, the CDR3 is TGTGCCAGCAGCCTGGGGACAAGCGGGGATGGCTACACCTTC. Translated, it gives CASSLGTSGDGYTF.